A single sample is the source of the 20 T cell receptor beta chains below, sequenced in a study of cytomegalovirus exposure and HLA in healthy donors (dated by TCRdb to between 2016 and 2019). Library method: the immunoSEQ multiplex PCR assay. For the multiplex PCR, a mixture combining 60 forward primers for TCR Vbeta segments and 13 reverse primers for TCR Jbeta segments was used. Here the immuneACCESS table is served through TCRdb, limited to in-frame sequences with V and J called. Missing clones are a known gap in these copies; in checked studies unresolved V genes cover under half, and the rest lacks a known reason. This sample's listing comprises about 88,000 clones. The top ten clones comprise 5.5% of the sample. Sequencing was carried out using PBMCs. Source of these receptors: a girl under 18 in good health and CMV-seropositive.

Comments on this clone: Mismatch with germline at one junction end may stem from a read error. This chain joins TRBV5-4 and TRBJ1-1; D is unclear. The CDR3 has 12 amino acids. Germline V gene lookup returns CDR1 SGHNT and CDR2 YYREEE (reference sequence). The CDR3 protein is CASSPESGEAFF. CDR3 sequence (DNA): TGTGCTAGCAGTCCGGAATCGGGTGAAGCTTTCTTT.

This sequence joins TRBV7-9 and TRBJ1-2; tentatively, D is TRBD1 (6 bases). The CDR3 contains 14 residues. V shed 5 bases and J shed 2 bases, with 12 bases lying between them. Germline loops: CDR1 SEHNR, CDR2 FQNEAQ (reference sequence). CDR3 sequence (DNA): TGTGCCAGCAGCCCCGGACAGCTAAACTATGGCTACACCTTC. Translated: CASSPGQLNYGYTF.

CDR3 amino acids: CASRPGDPYEQYF. The CDR3 nucleotides read TGTGCCAGCCGGCCAGGGGATCCCTACGAGCAGTACTTC. The J gene is TRBJ2-7, the V gene TRBV7-9; weak D call: TRBD1 (6 bases). There are 13 residues in the CDR3. Germline CDR1 and CDR2: SEHNR and FQNEAQ (reference sequence). V gave up 8 bases and J gave up 2 bases, with 13 bases separating them.

J is TRBJ2-7 and V is TRBV6-5, with a possible D match to TRBD1 (5 bases). V was cut by 2 bases and J by 4 bases, with 9 bases left in between. Per the germline V gene, CDR1 is MNHEY and CDR2 is SVGAGI. The CDR3 covers 13 residues. The CDR3 loop is CASSYGAGYEQYF. The CDR3 DNA reads TGTGCCAGCAGTTACGGGGCTGGGTACGAGCAGTACTTC.

This chain joins TRBV4-1 and TRBJ1-1, with TRBD1 matching 11 bases. Germline CDR1 MGHRA, CDR2 YSYEKL. The length of the CDR3 is 15 residues. V was clipped by 5 bases and J by 5 bases; unmatched bases: 7. CDR3 bases: TGCGCCAGCAGCTTCGGGACAGGGGGAGGGACTGAAGCTTTCTTT. Translation: CASSFGTGGGTEAFF.

V usage is TRBV6-1 and J usage is TRBJ2-5; 8 bases line up with TRBD2. Germline CDR1 MNHNS, CDR2 SASEGT. This CDR3 region has 12 residues. Unmatched junction bases numbered 5, after V lost 10 bases and J lost 4 bases. The CDR3 nucleotides read TGTGCCACCCGGACTAGCATAGAGACCCAGTACTTC. This codes for CATRTSIETQYF.

This chain uses TRBV29-1 with TRBJ1-1, with TRBD1 as a possible D gene (5 bases). Trimming took off 6 bases at V and 1 base at J, with 12 bases between the two ends. The CDR3 spans 13 residues. Germline-derived CDR1 and CDR2 are SQVTM and ANQGSEA. The CDR3 sequence is CSVAGQWNTEAFF. Here the CDR3 DNA reads TGCAGCGTCGCGGGGCAGTGGAACACTGAAGCTTTCTTT.

The chain joins TRBV4-3 to TRBJ2-7; D not resolved. The germline V gene encodes CDR1 LGHNA and CDR2 YSLEER. The CDR3 has 13 amino acids. V gave up 4 bases and J gave up 3 bases, with 10 bases separating them. The CDR3 loop reads CASSLTAGYEQYF. The CDR3, as DNA: TGCGCCAGCAGCCTCACTGCCGGCTACGAGCAGTACTTC.

The genes are TRBV9 and TRBJ1-4; the match to TRBD1 covers 7 bases. This CDR3 is built from 19 residues. After removal of 4 bases from V and 0 bases from J, the junction contained 15 bases not matched to a gene. CDR1 and CDR2 from the germline V gene are SGDLS and YYNGEE. The CDR3 DNA is TGTGCCAGCAGCACACCCAGGGGGGCGGGGTCCGCAACTAATGAAAAACTGTTTTTT. It specifies CASSTPRGAGSATNEKLFF.

The chain uses TRBV19 and TRBJ2-5; the match to TRBD2 covers 9 bases. Trimming cost V 4 bases and J 5 bases; bases outside gene matches: 8. This CDR3 comprises 15 residues. Germline-derived CDR1 and CDR2 are LNHDA and SQIVND (reference sequence). The chain's CDR3 is CASSTLAGVGETQYF. The CDR3 DNA sequence: TGTGCCAGTAGTACCTTAGCGGGGGTGGGGGAGACCCAGTACTTC.

This chain connects TRBV6-6 to TRBJ2-3; 8 bases are a match to TRBD2. Germline V gene lookup returns CDR1 MNHNY and CDR2 SVGAGI (reference sequence). V gave up 7 bases and J gave up 0 bases; unmatched junction bases: 6. This CDR3 region has 15 residues. CDR3 coding DNA: TGTGCCAGCAAGAAGGCTAGCGGGAGCACAGATACGCAGTATTTT. Encoded protein: CASKKASGSTDTQYF.

V and J are TRBV11-1 and TRBJ2-2; 13 bases match TRBD2. Germline assignment: CDR1 SGHAT and CDR2 FQDESV (reference sequence). This CDR3 comprises 16 residues. V dropped 5 bases and J dropped 5; count of bases not matched to a gene: 5. CDR3 bases: TGTGCCAGCAGCCCACTAGCGGGGGGGCCGACCGGGGAGCTGTTTTTT. It codes for CASSPLAGGPTGELFF.

The V gene is TRBV7-9, the J gene TRBJ1-6; the D is unclear. The CDR3 has 17 residues. V lost 5 bases, J lost 9 bases, and 23 bases lay in between. Germline V CDR1 and CDR2: SEHNR, FQNEAQ (reference sequence). The CDR3 region is CASSSAFGRADGSPLHF. The CDR3 DNA follows: TGTGCCAGCAGCAGCGCCTTCGGGAGGGCTGACGGTTCACCCCTCCACTTT.

J is TRBJ1-1 and V is TRBV7-2; D perhaps matches TRBD1 (5 bases). Between the trimmed V and J ends, which lost 5 bases and 4 bases, there was a span of 8 bases. CDR3 length: 12 amino acids. Germline V gene data show CDR1 as SGHTA and CDR2 as FQGNSA. The CDR3, as DNA: TGTGCCAGCAGCCCCAGGGCCACTGAAGCTTTCTTT. Its protein product is CASSPRATEAFF.

The chain recombines TRBV28 with TRBJ2-3, with 7 positions matching TRBD1. CDR1 is MDHEN, CDR2 SYDVKM, per germline. The CDR3 totals 20 residues. J lost 1 base, V lost 4 bases, and 20 bases had no gene match. The DNA for the CDR3 is TGTGCCAGCAGTTCGAATCAAGGAGAGCAGGGGGAAGGCGGCACAGATACGCAGTATTTT. Translation gives CASSSNQGEQGEGGTDTQYF.

This sequence joins TRBV4-3 and TRBJ1-4; possible D gene TRBD1, 5 bases. CDR3 length equals 16 residues. The V gene lost 0 bases and the J gene lost 5 bases, with 13 bases spanning the gap. Germline V gene data show CDR1 as LGHNA and CDR2 as YSLEER. CDR3 protein: CASSQDFAPGNEKLFF. CDR3 sequence (DNA): TGCGCCAGCAGCCAAGATTTTGCGCCAGGGAATGAAAAACTGTTTTTT.

This chain joins TRBV7-9 and TRBJ2-5; no firm D call. Trimming stripped 1 base from V and 6 bases from J, with 6 bases between. Germline CDR1 is SEHNR and CDR2 is FQNEAQ (reference sequence). This CDR3 comprises 12 residues. The CDR3 DNA is TGTGCCAGCAGCTTAGATCTCCAGACCCAGTACTTC. Protein sequence: CASSLDLQTQYF.

The chain links TRBV4-3 to TRBJ1-1, with TRBD1 matching 11 bases. Germline V gene lookup returns CDR1 LGHNA and CDR2 YSLEER. The CDR3 spans 15 residues. Trimming took 6 bases from V and 3 from J; bases not matched to a gene: 6. The CDR3 sequence is CASSKEGQGDTEAFF. The CDR3 region has the DNA TGCGCCAGCAGTAAAGAGGGACAGGGGGACACTGAAGCTTTCTTT.

The V call is TRBV18, the J call TRBJ1-1, with TRBD1 identical over 8 bases. The V and J ends lost 2 bases and 7 bases, in that order; junction bases with no gene match: 3. The CDR3 is made up of 13 amino acids. Germline V gives CDR1 KGHSH, CDR2 LQKENI. The DNA for the CDR3 is TGTGCCAGCTCACCAGGACAGGGAAGTGAAGCTTTCTTT. Its protein product is CASSPGQGSEAFF.

This chain connects TRBV5-4 to TRBJ2-1; 8 nucleotides agree with TRBD1. Trimming took 4 bases from V and 4 from J; bases not matched to a gene: 7. Germline lookup yields CDR1 SGHNT and CDR2 YYREEE (reference sequence). The length of the CDR3 is 15 residues. CDR3 bases: TGTGCCAGCAGCATGGGACAGGCCGAATACAATGAGCAGTTCTTC. It specifies CASSMGQAEYNEQFF.